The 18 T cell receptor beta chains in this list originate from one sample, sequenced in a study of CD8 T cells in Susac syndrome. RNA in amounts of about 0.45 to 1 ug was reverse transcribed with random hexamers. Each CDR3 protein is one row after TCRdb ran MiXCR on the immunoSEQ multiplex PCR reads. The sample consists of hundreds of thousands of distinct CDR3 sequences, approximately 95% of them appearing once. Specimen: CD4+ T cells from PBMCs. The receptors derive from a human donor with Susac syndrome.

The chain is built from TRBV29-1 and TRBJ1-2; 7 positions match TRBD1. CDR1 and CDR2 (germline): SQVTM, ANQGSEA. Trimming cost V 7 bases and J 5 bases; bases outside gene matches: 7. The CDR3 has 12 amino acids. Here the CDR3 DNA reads TGCAGCGCCCTACAGGGGAATTATGGCTACACCTTC. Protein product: CSALQGNYGYTF. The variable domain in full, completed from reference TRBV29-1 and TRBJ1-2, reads SAVISQKPSRDICQRGTSLTIQCQVDSQVTMMFWYRQQPGQSLTLIATANQGSEATYESGFVIDKFPISRPNLTFSTLTVSNMSPEDSSIYLCSALQGNYGYTFGSGTRLTVV.

CDR3 loop: CASSQDRGKNTGELFF. DNA of the CDR3: TGCGCCAGCAGCCAAGATCGTGGGAAGAACACCGGGGAGCTGTTTTTT. This chain links TRBV4-1 with TRBJ2-2; no clear D gene. This CDR3 has 16 residues. CDR1 is MGHRA, CDR2 YSYEKL, per germline. The V gene lost 0 bases and the J gene lost 1 base, with 9 bases spanning the gap.

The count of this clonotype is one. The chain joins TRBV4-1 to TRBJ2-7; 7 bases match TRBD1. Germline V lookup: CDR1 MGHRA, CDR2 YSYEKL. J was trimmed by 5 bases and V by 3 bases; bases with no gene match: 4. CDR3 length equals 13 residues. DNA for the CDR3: TGCGCCAGCAGCCAGCGGACAGGCGACGAGCAGTACTTC. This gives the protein CASSQRTGDEQYF.

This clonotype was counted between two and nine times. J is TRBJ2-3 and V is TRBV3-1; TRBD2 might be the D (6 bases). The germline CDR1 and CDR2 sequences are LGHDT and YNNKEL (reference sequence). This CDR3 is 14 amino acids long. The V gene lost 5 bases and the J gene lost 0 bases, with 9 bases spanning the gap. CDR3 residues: CASSYGTSTDTQYF. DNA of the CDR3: TGTGCCAGCAGCTATGGGACTAGCACAGATACGCAGTATTTT.

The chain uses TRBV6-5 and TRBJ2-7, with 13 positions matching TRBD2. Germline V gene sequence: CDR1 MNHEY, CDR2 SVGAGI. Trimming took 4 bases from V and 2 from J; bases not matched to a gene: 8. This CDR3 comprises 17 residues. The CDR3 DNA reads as TGTGCCAGCAGTTCAAGAACTAGCGGGAGGGGAACCTACGAGCAGTACTTC. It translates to CASSSRTSGRGTYEQYF.

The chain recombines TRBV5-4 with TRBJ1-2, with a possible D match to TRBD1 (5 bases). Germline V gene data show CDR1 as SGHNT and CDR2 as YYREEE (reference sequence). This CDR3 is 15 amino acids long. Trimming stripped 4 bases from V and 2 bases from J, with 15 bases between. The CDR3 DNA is TGTGCCAGCAGCCCCTCAATGGGGGGGAACTATGGCTACACCTTC. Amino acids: CASSPSMGGNYGYTF.

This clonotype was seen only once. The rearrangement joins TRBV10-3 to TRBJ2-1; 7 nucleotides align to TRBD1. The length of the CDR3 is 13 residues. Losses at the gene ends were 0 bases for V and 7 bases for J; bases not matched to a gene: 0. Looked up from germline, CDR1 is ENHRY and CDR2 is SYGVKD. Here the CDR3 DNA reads TGTGCCATCAGTGAGTCACAGGGGAATGAGCAGTTCTTC. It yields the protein CAISESQGNEQFF.

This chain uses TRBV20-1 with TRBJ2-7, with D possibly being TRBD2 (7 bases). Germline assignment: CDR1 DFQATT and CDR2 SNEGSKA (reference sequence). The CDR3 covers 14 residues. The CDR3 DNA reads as TGCAGCGTTGGGGGGGGCGACTTGTCCTACGAGCAGTACTTC. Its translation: CSVGGGDLSYEQYF.

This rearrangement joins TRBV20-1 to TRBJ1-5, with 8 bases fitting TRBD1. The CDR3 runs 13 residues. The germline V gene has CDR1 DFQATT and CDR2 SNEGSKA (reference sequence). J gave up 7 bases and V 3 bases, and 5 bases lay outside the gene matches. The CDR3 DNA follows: TGCAGTGCTAGTCCCCAGGGGGCGCAGCCCCAGCATTTT. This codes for CSASPQGAQPQHF.

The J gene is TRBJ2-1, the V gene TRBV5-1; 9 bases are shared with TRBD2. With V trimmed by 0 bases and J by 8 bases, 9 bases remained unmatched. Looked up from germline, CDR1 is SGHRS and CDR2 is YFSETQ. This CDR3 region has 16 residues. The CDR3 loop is CASSLGRLAGPYEQFF. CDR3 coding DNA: TGCGCCAGCAGCTTGGGACGTCTAGCGGGACCTTATGAGCAGTTCTTC.

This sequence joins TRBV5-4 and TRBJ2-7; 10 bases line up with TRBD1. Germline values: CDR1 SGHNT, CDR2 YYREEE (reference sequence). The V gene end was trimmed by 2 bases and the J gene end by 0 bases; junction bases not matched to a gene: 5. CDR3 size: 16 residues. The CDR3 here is CASSFGQGGGSYEQYF. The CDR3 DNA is TGTGCCAGCAGCTTCGGACAGGGGGGAGGCTCCTACGAGCAGTACTTC. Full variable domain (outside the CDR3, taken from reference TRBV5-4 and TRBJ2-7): ETGVTQSPTHLIKTRGQQVTLRCSSQSGHNTVSWYQQALGQGPQFIFQYYREEENGRGNFPPRFSGLQFPNYSSELNVNALELDDSALYLCASSFGQGGGSYEQYFGPGTRLTVT.

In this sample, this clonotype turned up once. In DNA, the CDR3 is TGTGCCAGCAGCGTCGACTTCTACGAGCAGTACTTC. The encoded protein is CASSVDFYEQYF. This chain joins TRBV7-2 and TRBJ2-7; D unclear. CDR3 length: 12 amino acids. V lost 5 bases and J 3 bases, leaving 8 bases between the germline ends. Per the germline V gene, CDR1 is SGHTA and CDR2 is FQGNSA.

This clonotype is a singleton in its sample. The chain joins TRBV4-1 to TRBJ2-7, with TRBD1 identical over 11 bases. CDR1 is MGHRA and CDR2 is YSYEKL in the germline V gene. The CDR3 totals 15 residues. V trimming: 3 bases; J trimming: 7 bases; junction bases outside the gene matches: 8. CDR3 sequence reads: CASSHPGQGANEQYF. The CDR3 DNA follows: TGCGCCAGCAGCCATCCCGGACAGGGGGCGAATGAGCAGTACTTC.

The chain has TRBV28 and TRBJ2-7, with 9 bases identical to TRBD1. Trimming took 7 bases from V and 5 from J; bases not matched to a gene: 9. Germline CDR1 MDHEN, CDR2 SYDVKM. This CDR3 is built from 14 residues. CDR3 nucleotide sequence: TGTGCCAGCAAAACACAGGGGGCGGTGGACGAGCAGTACTTC. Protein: CASKTQGAVDEQYF.

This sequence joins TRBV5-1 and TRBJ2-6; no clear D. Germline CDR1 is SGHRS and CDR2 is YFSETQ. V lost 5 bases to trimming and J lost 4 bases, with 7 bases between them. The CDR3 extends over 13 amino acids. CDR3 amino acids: CASSSEGANVLTF. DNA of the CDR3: TGCGCCAGCAGTTCTGAAGGGGCCAACGTCCTGACTTTC.

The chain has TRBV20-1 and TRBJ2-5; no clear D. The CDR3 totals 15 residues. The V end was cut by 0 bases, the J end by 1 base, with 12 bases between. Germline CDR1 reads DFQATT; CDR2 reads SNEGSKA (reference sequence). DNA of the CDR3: TGCAGTGCTAGAGACTTCGGACCCACCCAAGAGACCCAGTACTTC. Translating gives CSARDFGPTQETQYF.

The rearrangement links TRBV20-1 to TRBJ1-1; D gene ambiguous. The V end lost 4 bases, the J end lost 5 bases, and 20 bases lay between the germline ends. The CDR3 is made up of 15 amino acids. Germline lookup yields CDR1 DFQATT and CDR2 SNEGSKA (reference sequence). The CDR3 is CSATPTTGGGTEAFF. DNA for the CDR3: TGCAGTGCTACCCCAACAACGGGAGGAGGGACTGAAGCTTTCTTT.

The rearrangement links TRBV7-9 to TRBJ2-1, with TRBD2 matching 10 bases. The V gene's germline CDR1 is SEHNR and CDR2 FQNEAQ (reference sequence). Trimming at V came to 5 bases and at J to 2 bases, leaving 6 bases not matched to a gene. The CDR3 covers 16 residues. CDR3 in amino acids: CASSPGLARTYNEQFF. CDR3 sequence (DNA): TGTGCCAGCAGCCCGGGACTAGCGAGGACCTACAATGAGCAGTTCTTC.